The present T cell receptor (beta chain) was sequenced within a study of blood T cell repertoires in COVID-19. Study-wide context: The samples span acute and convalescent COVID-19 from the United States, Italy and Spain. T cells, B-cell-depleted T cells, or PBMCs supplied cDNA or gDNA.

The CDR3 runs 18 residues. J lost 0 bases, V lost 2 bases, and 9 bases had no gene match. CDR1 is LGHDT, CDR2 YNNKEL, per germline (reference sequence). As originally analysed: Reference gene primer amplification yielded estimated nucleated cell counts. Sequencing was performed with immunoSEQ multiplex PCR; in TCRdb, only in-frame clones are kept and a portion is missing. The DNA was the basis for D and trimming; V, J and clone size are from that table. Altogether around 25,000 clones are present, about 76% being singletons, with the ten largest covering 6.5%. The V gene is TRBV3-1 (or the pseudogene TRBV3-2), the J gene TRBJ1-2; 10 nucleotides agree with TRBD1. This receptor was taken from a man between 65 and 80 years old with acute or convalescent COVID-19. Material: peripheral blood. CDR3 bases: TGTGCCAGCAGCCAATCACCGGGACAGGGGCCACCTAACTATGGCTACACCTTC. This codes for CASSQSPGQGPPNYGYTF.